This T cell receptor beta chain was sequenced in a study of blood T cell repertoires in COVID-19. Study-wide background: PBMCs, B-cell-depleted T cells, or T cells were the source of the cDNA or gDNA that made up the material.

CDR3 length: 15 residues. Germline CDR1 SGHDN, CDR2 FVKESK. V shed 4 bases and J 0 bases; nucleotides not matched to a gene: 5. Profiled with immunoSEQ multiplex PCR; TCRdb holds only in-frame clones, not every one. Counted here are some 260,000 clones, around 86% occurring once; the ten biggest clones make up more than 1.5%. Across 24 US areas, participants ranged in age from about 18 to 100 years. Recovered status in Cohort 3 required two negative PCRs, clearance, or symptom resolution. The V and J genes are TRBV14 and TRBJ1-1; 7 bases are a match to TRBD1. Sequences were obtained from PBMCs or T cells enriched from blood (not recorded which). The clonotype was recovered from a man between 35 and 55 years old who had recovered from COVID-19. CDR3 in DNA: TGTGCCAGCAGCCTTGAACAGGGGTTGAACACTGAAGCTTTCTTT. The encoded protein is CASSLEQGLNTEAFF.